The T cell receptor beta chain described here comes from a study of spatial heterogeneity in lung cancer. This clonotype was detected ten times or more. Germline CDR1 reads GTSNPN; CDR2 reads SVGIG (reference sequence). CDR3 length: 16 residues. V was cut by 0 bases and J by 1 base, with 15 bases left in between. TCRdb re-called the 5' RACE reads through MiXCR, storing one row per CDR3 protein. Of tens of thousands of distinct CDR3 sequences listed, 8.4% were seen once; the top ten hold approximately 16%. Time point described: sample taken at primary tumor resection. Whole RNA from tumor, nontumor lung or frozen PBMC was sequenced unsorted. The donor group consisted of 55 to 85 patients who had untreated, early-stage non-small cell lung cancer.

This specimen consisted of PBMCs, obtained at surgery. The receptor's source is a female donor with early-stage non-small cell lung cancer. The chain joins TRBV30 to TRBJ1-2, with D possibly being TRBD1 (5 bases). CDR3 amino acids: CAWSVKGQLINYGYTF. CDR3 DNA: TGTGCCTGGAGTGTGAAGGGGCAACTCATTAACTATGGCTACACCTTC.